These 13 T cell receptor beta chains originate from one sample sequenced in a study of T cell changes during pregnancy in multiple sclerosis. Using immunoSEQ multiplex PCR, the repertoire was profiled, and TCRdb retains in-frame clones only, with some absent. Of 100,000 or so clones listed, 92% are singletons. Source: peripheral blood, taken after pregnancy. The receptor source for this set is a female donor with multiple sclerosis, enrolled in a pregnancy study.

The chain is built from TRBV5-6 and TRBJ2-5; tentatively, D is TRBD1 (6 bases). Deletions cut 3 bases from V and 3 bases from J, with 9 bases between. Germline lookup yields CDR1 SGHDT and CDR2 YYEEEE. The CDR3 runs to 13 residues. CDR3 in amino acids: CASSYTGKETQYF. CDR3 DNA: TGTGCCAGCAGCTATACAGGGAAAGAGACCCAGTACTTC.

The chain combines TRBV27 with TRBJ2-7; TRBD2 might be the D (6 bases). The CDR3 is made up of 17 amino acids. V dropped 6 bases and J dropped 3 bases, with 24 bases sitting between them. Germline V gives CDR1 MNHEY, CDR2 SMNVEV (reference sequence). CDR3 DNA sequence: TGTGCCAGCAGCCCTCTTCATGAGGGTGGGGGGATCTACGAGCAGTACTTC. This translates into CASSPLHEGGGIYEQYF.

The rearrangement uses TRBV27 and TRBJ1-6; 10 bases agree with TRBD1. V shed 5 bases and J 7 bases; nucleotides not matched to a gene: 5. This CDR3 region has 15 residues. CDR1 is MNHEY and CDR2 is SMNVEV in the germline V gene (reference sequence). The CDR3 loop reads CASSPMDRGNSPLHF. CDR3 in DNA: TGTGCCAGCAGTCCTATGGACAGGGGGAATTCACCCCTCCACTTT.

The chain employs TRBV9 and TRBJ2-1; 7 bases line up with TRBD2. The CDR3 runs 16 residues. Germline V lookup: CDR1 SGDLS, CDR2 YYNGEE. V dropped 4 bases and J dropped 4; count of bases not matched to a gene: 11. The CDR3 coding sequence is TGTGCCAGCAGCCTCCGAGGAGCGGGATCGTACAATGAGCAGTTCTTC. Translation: CASSLRGAGSYNEQFF. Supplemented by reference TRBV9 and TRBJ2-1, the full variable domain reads DSGVTQTPKHLITATGQRVTLRCSPRSGDLSVYWYQQSLDQGLQFLIQYYNGEERAKGNILERFSAQQFPDLHSELNLSSLELGDSALYFCASSLRGAGSYNEQFFGPGTRLTVL.

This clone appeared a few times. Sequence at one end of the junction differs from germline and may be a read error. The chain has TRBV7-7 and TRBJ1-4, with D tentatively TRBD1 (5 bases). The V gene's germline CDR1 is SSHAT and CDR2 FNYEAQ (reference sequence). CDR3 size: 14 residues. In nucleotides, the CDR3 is TGTGCTAGCAATCTATGGGGGGGTCGCGAAAAACTGTTTTTT. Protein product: CASNLWGGREKLFF.

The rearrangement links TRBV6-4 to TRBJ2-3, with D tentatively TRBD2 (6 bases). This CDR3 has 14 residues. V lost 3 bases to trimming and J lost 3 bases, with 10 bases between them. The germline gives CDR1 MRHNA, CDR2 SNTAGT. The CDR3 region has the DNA TGTGCCAGCAGTGAGATGGCGGGAACAGATACGCAGTATTTT. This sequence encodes CASSEMAGTDTQYF.

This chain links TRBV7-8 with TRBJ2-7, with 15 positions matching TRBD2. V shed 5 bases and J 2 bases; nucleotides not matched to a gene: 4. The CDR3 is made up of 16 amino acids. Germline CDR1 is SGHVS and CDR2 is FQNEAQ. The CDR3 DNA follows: TGTGCCAGCAGCCCGGGACTAGCGGGAGGTGCCTACGAGCAGTACTTC. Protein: CASSPGLAGGAYEQYF.

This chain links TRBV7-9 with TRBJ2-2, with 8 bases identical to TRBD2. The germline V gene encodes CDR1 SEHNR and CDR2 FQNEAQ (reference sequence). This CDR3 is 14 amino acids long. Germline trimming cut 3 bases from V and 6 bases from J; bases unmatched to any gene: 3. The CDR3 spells CASSFSGGAGELFF. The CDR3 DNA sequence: TGTGCCAGCAGCTTTTCGGGAGGGGCCGGGGAGCTGTTTTTT.

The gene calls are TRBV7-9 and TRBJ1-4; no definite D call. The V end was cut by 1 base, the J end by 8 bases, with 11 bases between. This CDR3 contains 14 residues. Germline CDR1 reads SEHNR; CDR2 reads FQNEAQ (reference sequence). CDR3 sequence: CASSLGAGNEKLFF. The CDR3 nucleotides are TGTGCCAGCAGCTTAGGGGCGGGAAACGAAAAACTGTTTTTT.

The CDR3 coding sequence is TGTGCCAGCAGCTTATTCAGTAGCGGGGGGGCGGGTGAGCAGTTCTTC. Its protein product is CASSLFSSGGAGEQFF. V is TRBV7-2 and J is TRBJ2-1; 11 bases match TRBD2. Germline V gene lookup returns CDR1 SGHTA and CDR2 FQGNSA. The CDR3 has 16 residues. Trimming took 2 bases from V and 9 from J; bases not matched to a gene: 9.

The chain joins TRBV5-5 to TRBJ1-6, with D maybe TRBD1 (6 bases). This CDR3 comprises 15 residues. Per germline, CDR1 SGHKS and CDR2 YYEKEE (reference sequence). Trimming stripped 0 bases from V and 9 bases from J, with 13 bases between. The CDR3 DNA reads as TGTGCCAGCAGCTTGGCCCTGGACAGAGGTTCACCCCTCCACTTT. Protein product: CASSLALDRGSPLHF.

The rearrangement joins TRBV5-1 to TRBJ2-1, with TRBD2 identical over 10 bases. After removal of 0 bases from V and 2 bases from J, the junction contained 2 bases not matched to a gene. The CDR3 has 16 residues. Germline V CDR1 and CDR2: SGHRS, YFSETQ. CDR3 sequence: CASSLGTSGPYNEQFF. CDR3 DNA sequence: TGCGCCAGCAGCTTGGGGACTAGCGGCCCCTACAATGAGCAGTTCTTC.

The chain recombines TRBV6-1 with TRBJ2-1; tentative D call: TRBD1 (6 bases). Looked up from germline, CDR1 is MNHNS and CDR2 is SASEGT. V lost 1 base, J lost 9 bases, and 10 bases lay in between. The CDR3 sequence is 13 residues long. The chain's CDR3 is CASSEGQAGEQFF. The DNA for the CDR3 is TGTGCCAGCAGTGAAGGACAGGCAGGTGAGCAGTTCTTC.